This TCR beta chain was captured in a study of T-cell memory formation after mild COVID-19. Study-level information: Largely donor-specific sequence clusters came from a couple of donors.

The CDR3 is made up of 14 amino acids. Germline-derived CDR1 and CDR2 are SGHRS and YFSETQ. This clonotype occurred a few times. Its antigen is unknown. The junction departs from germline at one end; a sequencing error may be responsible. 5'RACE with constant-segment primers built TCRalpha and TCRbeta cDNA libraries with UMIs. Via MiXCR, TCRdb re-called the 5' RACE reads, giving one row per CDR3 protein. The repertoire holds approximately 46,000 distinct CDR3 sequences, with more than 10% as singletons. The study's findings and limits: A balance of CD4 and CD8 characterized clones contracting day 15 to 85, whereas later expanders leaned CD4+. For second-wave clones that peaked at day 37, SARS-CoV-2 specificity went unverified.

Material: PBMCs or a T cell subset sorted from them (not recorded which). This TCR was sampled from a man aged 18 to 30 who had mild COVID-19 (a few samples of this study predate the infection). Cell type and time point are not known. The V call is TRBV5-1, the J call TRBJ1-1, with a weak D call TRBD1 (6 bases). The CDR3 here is CASSPPGAFLRRVF. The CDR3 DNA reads TGCGCCAGCAGCCCCCCGGGGGCGTTCCTGCGGCGGGTCTTT.